The 21 T cell receptor beta chains in this list originate from one sample, sequenced in a study of blood T cell repertoires in COVID-19. Clones were sequenced by immunoSEQ multiplex PCR, and TCRdb holds only the in-frame ones, with some missing. The table records about 170,000 clones, approximately 86% of them present only once. Sequencing was done on a sample of peripheral blood. These receptors came from a woman of 80 years or more with COVID-19, enrolled during active disease.

This clone is a singleton in its sample. The V gene is TRBV4-3, the J gene TRBJ1-6; tentative D call: TRBD1 (6 bases). V was clipped by 0 bases and J by 9 bases, with 12 bases between them. The CDR3 has 15 amino acids. Germline CDR1 reads LGHNA; CDR2 reads YSLEER. This CDR3 reads CASSQDRAGVSPLHF. The CDR3 coding sequence is TGCGCCAGCAGCCAAGATCGGGCAGGGGTTTCACCCCTCCACTTT.

The chain combines TRBV6-2 or TRBV6-3 with TRBJ2-2; TRBD2 aligns across 11 bases. V was pared by 6 bases and J by 7 bases, with 10 bases of the junction left unmatched. The CDR3 loop spans 16 amino acids. Germline V CDR1 and CDR2: MNHEY, SVGEGT. Here the CDR3 DNA reads TGTGCCAGCAGCCTATCGACTAGCGGGATCGGCGGGGAGCTGTTTTTT. Encoded protein: CASSLSTSGIGGELFF.

This clone was seen a single time. This chain joins TRBV27 and TRBJ1-2; perhaps TRBD1 as D (6 bases). The germline V and J ends were trimmed by 3 bases and 2 bases, with 10 bases remaining between them. Per germline, CDR1 MNHEY and CDR2 SMNVEV (reference sequence). The CDR3 covers 14 residues. In DNA, the CDR3 is TGTGCCAGCAGTTTTGCCAGGGGAAACTATGGCTACACCTTC. This translates into CASSFARGNYGYTF.

The chain's CDR3 is CASSSTGGPYGYTF. The CDR3 region has the DNA TGTGCCAGCAGCTCGACAGGGGGCCCCTATGGCTACACCTTC. V gene TRBV11-2 combines with J gene TRBJ1-2, with 10 bases lining up with TRBD1. From germline, CDR1 is SGHAT and CDR2 FQNNGV. Germline trimming cut 4 bases from V and 4 bases from J; bases unmatched to any gene: 3. This CDR3 is 14 amino acids long.

This chain uses TRBV6-6 with TRBJ1-2; 7 positions agree with TRBD1. The junction had 13 bases not matched to a gene; V was cut back by 5 bases and J by 4 bases. This CDR3 has 16 residues. Per the germline V gene, CDR1 is MNHNY and CDR2 is SVGAGI (reference sequence). The CDR3: CASSHPGQSTSYGYTF. The CDR3 DNA reads as TGTGCCAGCAGTCACCCGGGACAGAGTACTTCCTATGGCTACACCTTC.

This chain connects TRBV6-2 or TRBV6-3 to TRBJ2-1, with TRBD2 matching 9 bases. V was clipped by 6 bases and J by 3 bases; unmatched bases: 6. CDR1 is MNHEY, CDR2 SVGEGT, per germline. This CDR3 is built from 15 residues. The CDR3, as DNA: TGTGCCAGCAGCCGAAGACTAGCGGACTACAATGAGCAGTTCTTC. Protein product: CASSRRLADYNEQFF.

The genes are TRBV15 and TRBJ2-7; TRBD1 is a possible D gene (5 bases). This CDR3 contains 15 residues. Trimming shortened V by 1 base and J by 6 bases, and 16 bases separated the two germline ends. Looked up from germline, CDR1 is LNHNV and CDR2 is YYDKDF (reference sequence). In DNA, the CDR3 is TGTGCCACCAGCAGAGGATCAGGGCTCCCGTCCGAGCAGTACTTC. Translated, it gives CATSRGSGLPSEQYF.

This rearrangement joins TRBV5-1 to TRBJ2-3; possibly TRBD1 for D (6 bases). V gave up 4 bases and J gave up 9 bases, with 15 bases separating them. Germline lookup yields CDR1 SGHRS and CDR2 YFSETQ. There are 13 residues in the CDR3. The CDR3 nucleotides read TGCGCCAGCAGCCGCGGACAGCTGACGACGCAGTATTTT. Its translation: CASSRGQLTTQYF. The full variable domain, in which reference TRBV5-1 and TRBJ2-3 provide the parts outside the CDR3, is KAGVTQTPRYLIKTRGQQVTLSCSPISGHRSVSWYQQTPGQGLQFLFEYFSETQRNKGNFPGRFSGRQFSNSRSEMNVSTLELGDSALYLCASSRGQLTTQYFGPGTRLTVL.

The CDR3 loop is CASSPPGRNTEAFF. The CDR3 DNA follows: TGTGCCAGCAGCCCACCAGGCAGGAACACTGAAGCTTTCTTT. V is TRBV3-1 (or the pseudogene TRBV3-2) and J is TRBJ1-1; D ambiguous. In germline, CDR1 is LGHDT, CDR2 YNNKEL (reference sequence). This CDR3 region has 14 residues. Trimming shortened V by 4 bases and J by 1 base, and 10 bases separated the two germline ends.

The rearrangement joins TRBV19 to TRBJ1-5; weak D call: TRBD1 (5 bases). Trimming removed 4 bases at V and 6 bases at J, with 13 bases between. The CDR3 loop spans 14 amino acids. CDR1 LNHDA and CDR2 SQIVND come from the germline V gene (reference sequence). Here the CDR3 DNA reads TGTGCCAGTAGTAGGGGGGACCTCCGTCAGCCCCAGCATTTT. This sequence encodes CASSRGDLRQPQHF.

This chain links TRBV6-6 with TRBJ2-7; TRBD2 agrees at 7 bases. Germline CDR1 is MNHNY and CDR2 is SVGAGI (reference sequence). CDR3 size: 16 residues. Germline trimming cut 2 bases from V and 6 bases from J; bases unmatched to any gene: 13. The CDR3 region has the DNA TGTGCCAGCAGTTACCCTCTGGGAGGGAATGGCGCCGAGCAGTACTTC. Protein sequence: CASSYPLGGNGAEQYF.

This clone came up a few times. This chain joins TRBV5-6 and TRBJ1-2; 8 bases fit TRBD1. The CDR3 consists of 15 residues. Germline CDR1 is SGHDT and CDR2 is YYEEEE. Trimming at V came to 3 bases and at J to 6 bases, leaving 10 bases not matched to a gene. CDR3 sequence (DNA): TGTGCCAGCAGCTATCAATTCGGACAGGGAGATGGCTACACCTTC. It translates to CASSYQFGQGDGYTF. Filled out from reference TRBV5-6 and TRBJ1-2, the complete variable domain reads DAGVTQSPTHLIKTRGQQVTLRCSPKSGHDTVSWYQQALGQGPQFIFQYYEEEERQRGNFPDRFSGHQFPNYSSELNVNALLLGDSALYLCASSYQFGQGDGYTFGSGTRLTVV.

The chain recombines TRBV21-1 with TRBJ1-6; the DNA was not used to check the table's D call, TRBD1. TRBV21-1 is described as a pseudogene. The CDR3 length is 19 residues. In nucleotides, the CDR3 is TGTGCCAGCAGCAAAGCGCTTACAGGGGGTAGCTCCTATAATTCACCCCTCCACTTT. Translated: CASSKALTGGSSYNSPLHF.

The chain joins TRBV2 to TRBJ1-4, with 7 bases aligning to TRBD1. The CDR3 consists of 12 residues. Germline trimming cut 7 bases from V and 8 bases from J; bases unmatched to any gene: 4. Germline CDR1 is SNHLY and CDR2 is FYNNEI. CDR3 in DNA: TGTGCCAGCAACAGGGGCAACGAAAAACTGTTTTTT. Amino acid sequence: CASNRGNEKLFF.

This clone has just one count. J is TRBJ2-7 and V is TRBV19, with 10 bases aligning to TRBD2. Germline CDR1 LNHDA, CDR2 SQIVND (reference sequence). J lost 6 bases, V lost 10 bases, and 15 bases had no gene match. The CDR3 is made up of 15 amino acids. The CDR3 is CATLDWGSGRSEQYF. The CDR3 DNA follows: TGTGCCACCCTCGATTGGGGTAGCGGGAGGAGCGAGCAGTACTTC.

The CDR3 coding sequence is TGTGCCAGCACCGGGGGTCCGTGGCGAGGGGCCTTAGGGGATGGCTACACCTTC. Translation: CASTGGPWRGALGDGYTF. This chain uses TRBV5-4 with TRBJ1-2, with TRBD1 as a possible D gene (5 bases). The CDR3 covers 18 residues. The germline gives CDR1 SGHNT, CDR2 YYREEE (reference sequence). V lost 6 bases and J lost 6, with 30 bases in between.

The chain recombines TRBV19 with TRBJ1-2; D is uncertain. Trimming shortened V by 6 bases and J by 6 bases, and 14 bases separated the two germline ends. The CDR3 loop spans 13 amino acids. Per the germline V gene, CDR1 is LNHDA and CDR2 is SQIVND (reference sequence). The CDR3 here is CASSSAGRNGYTF. The CDR3, as DNA: TGTGCCAGTAGCAGCGCTGGGAGGAATGGCTACACCTTC.

The genes are TRBV7-9 and TRBJ2-1; 9 nucleotides match TRBD2. CDR1 is SEHNR and CDR2 is FQNEAQ in the germline V gene (reference sequence). With V trimmed by 4 bases and J by 1 base, 5 bases remained unmatched. The CDR3 length is 16 residues. The CDR3 loop is CASSSSGLASYNEQFF. CDR3 in DNA: TGTGCCAGCAGCTCCTCGGGACTAGCTTCCTACAATGAGCAGTTCTTC.

In this sample, this clone turned up once. The V call is TRBV29-1, the J call TRBJ2-3; TRBD2 aligns across 7 bases. Germline V CDR1 and CDR2: SQVTM, ANQGSEA. The trim removed 6 bases at V and 0 bases at J, leaving 9 bases unmatched. The CDR3 runs to 15 residues. Written as DNA, the CDR3 is TGCAGCGTCCAAACGGGGGGTACTAGCACAGATACGCAGTATTTT. Its protein product is CSVQTGGTSTDTQYF.

The rearrangement links TRBV4-3 to TRBJ2-7; 14 nucleotides line up with TRBD2. This CDR3 is 20 amino acids long. Germline V lookup: CDR1 LGHNA, CDR2 YSLEER. Trimming removed 1 base from V and 3 bases from J; junction bases left unmatched: 14. CDR3 loop: CASSQGLGLAGVGGYYEQYF. The CDR3 DNA follows: TGCGCCAGCAGCCAAGGCTTGGGACTAGCGGGAGTTGGGGGCTACTACGAGCAGTACTTC.

This sequence joins TRBV4-3 and TRBJ2-7; possible D gene TRBD1, 6 bases. V was clipped by 0 bases and J by 1 base, with 7 bases between them. The CDR3 sequence is 14 residues long. The germline V gene has CDR1 LGHNA and CDR2 YSLEER. The chain's CDR3 is CASSQDTGSYEQYF. CDR3 nucleotides: TGCGCCAGCAGCCAAGACACAGGGTCCTACGAGCAGTACTTC.